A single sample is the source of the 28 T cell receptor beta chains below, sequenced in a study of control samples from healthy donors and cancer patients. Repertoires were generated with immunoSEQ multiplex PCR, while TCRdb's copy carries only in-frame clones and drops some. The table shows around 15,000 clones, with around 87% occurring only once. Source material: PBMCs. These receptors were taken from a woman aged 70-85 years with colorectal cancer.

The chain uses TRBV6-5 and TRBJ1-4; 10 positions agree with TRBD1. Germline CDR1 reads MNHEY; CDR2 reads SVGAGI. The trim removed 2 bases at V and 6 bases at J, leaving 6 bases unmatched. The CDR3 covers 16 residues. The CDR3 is CASSYDPGTGDEKLFF. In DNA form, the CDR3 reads TGTGCCAGCAGTTACGACCCCGGGACAGGGGATGAAAAACTGTTTTTT.

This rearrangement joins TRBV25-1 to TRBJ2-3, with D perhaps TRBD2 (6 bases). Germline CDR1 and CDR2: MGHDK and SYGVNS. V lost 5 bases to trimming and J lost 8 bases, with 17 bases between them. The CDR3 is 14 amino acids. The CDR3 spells CASSPPGTSLTQYF. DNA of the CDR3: TGTGCCAGCAGTCCCCCAGGGACTTCCCTTACGCAGTATTTT.

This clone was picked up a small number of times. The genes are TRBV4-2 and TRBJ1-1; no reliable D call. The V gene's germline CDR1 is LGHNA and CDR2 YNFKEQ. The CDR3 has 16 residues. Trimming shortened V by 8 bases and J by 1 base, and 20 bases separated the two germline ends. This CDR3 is CASQAKQVTRNTEAFF. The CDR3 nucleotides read TGTGCCAGCCAAGCCAAGCAAGTTACTAGGAACACTGAAGCTTTCTTT.

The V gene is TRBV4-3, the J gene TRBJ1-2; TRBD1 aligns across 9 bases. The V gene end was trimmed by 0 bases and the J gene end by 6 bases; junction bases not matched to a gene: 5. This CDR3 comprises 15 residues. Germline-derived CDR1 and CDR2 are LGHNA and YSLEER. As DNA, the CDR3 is TGCGCCAGCAGCCAAGATAGGGACAGGGTTGATGGCTACACCTTC. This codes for CASSQDRDRVDGYTF.

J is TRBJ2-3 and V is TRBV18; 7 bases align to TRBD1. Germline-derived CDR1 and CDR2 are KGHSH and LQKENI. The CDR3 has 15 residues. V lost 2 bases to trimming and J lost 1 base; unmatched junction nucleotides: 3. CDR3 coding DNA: TGTGCCAGCTCACCATCCGGGACAGGCACAGATACGCAGTATTTT. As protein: CASSPSGTGTDTQYF.

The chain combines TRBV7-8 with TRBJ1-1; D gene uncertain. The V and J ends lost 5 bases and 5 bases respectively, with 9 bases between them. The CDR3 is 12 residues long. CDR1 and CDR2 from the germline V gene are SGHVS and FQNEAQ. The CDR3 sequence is CASSRVGTEAFF. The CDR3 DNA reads TGTGCCAGCAGCCGGGTGGGGACTGAAGCTTTCTTT.

The chain's CDR3 is CASSQDMGPSDTQYF. As DNA, the CDR3 is TGCGCCAGCAGCCAAGATATGGGGCCCTCAGATACGCAGTATTTT. V usage is TRBV4-3 and J usage is TRBJ2-3; possibly TRBD1 for D (5 bases). The CDR3 has 15 amino acids. V lost 0 bases and J 4 bases, leaving 11 bases between the germline ends. Germline V lookup: CDR1 LGHNA, CDR2 YSLEER.

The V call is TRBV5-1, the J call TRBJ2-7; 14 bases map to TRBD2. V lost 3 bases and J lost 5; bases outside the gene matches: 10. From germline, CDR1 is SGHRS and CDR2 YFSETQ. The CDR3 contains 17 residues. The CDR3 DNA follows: TGCGCCAGCAGCTCCCGACCGACTAGCGGGAGGGGTAACGAGCAGTACTTC. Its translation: CASSSRPTSGRGNEQYF.

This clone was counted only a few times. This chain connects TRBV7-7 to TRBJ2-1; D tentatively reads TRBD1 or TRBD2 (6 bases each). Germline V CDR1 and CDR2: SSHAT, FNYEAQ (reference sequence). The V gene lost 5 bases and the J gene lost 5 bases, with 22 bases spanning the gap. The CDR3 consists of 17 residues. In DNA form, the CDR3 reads TGTGCCAGCAGCCCGATACTGGGGGGCGGTCCCGACAATGAGCAGTTCTTC. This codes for CASSPILGGGPDNEQFF.

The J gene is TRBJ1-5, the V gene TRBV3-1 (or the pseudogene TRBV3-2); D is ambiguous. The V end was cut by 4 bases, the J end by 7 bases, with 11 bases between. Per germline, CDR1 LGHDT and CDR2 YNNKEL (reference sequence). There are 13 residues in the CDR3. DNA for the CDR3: TGTGCCAGCAGCCCCCAGACGGAACAGCCCCAGCATTTT. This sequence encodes CASSPQTEQPQHF.

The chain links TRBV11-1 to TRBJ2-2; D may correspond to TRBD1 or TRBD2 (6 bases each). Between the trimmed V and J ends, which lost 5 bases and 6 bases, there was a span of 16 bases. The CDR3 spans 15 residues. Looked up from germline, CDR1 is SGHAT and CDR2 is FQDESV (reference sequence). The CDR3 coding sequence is TGTGCCAGCAGCCAAGAGGGGGGCAAACCCGGGGAGCTGTTTTTT. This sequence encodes CASSQEGGKPGELFF.

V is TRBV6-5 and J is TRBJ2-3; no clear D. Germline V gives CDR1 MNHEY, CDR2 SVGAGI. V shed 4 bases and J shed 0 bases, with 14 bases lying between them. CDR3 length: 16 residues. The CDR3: CASSWSGGRSTDTQYF. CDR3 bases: TGTGCCAGCAGTTGGTCCGGCGGACGGAGCACAGATACGCAGTATTTT.

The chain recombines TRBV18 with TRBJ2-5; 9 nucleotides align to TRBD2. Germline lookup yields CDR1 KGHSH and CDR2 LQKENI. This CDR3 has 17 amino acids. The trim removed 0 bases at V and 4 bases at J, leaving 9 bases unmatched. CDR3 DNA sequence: TGTGCCAGCTCACCACCTTTCCTAGCGGGAAGGGGAGAGACCCAGTACTTC. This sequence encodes CASSPPFLAGRGETQYF.

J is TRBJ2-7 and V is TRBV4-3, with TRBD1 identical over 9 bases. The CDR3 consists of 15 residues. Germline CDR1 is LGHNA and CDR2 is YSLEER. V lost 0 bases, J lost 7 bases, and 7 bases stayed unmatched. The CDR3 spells CASSQDRGQGWEQYF. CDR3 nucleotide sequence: TGCGCCAGCAGCCAAGATAGGGGACAGGGCTGGGAGCAGTACTTC.

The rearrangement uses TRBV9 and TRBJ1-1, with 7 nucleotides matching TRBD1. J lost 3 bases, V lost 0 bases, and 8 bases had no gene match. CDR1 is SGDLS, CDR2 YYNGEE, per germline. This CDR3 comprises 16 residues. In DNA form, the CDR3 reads TGTGCCAGCAGCGTAGGCTCCAGGGGGGCGGACACTGAAGCTTTCTTT. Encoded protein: CASSVGSRGADTEAFF. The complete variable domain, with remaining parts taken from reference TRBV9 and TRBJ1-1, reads DSGVTQTPKHLITATGQRVTLRCSPRSGDLSVYWYQQSLDQGLQFLIQYYNGEERAKGNILERFSAQQFPDLHSELNLSSLELGDSALYFCASSVGSRGADTEAFFGQGTRLTVV.

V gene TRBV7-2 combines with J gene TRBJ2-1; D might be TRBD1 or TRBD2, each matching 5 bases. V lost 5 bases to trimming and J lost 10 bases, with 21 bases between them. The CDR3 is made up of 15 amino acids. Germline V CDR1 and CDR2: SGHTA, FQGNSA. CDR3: CASSPLRYGGGEQFF. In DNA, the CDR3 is TGTGCCAGCAGCCCGCTTAGATATGGGGGTGGGGAGCAGTTCTTC. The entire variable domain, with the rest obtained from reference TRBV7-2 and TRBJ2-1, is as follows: GAGVSQSPSNKVTEKGKDVELRCDPISGHTALYWYRQSLGQGLEFLIYFQGNSAPDKSGLPSDRFSAERTGGSVSTLTIQRTQQEDSAVYLCASSPLRYGGGEQFFGPGTRLTVL.

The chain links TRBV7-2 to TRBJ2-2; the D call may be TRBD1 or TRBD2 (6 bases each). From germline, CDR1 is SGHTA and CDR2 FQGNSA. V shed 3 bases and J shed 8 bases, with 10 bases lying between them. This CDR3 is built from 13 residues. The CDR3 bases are TGTGCCAGCAGCTTCCGGGGGCGAGGGGAGCTGTTTTTT. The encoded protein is CASSFRGRGELFF.

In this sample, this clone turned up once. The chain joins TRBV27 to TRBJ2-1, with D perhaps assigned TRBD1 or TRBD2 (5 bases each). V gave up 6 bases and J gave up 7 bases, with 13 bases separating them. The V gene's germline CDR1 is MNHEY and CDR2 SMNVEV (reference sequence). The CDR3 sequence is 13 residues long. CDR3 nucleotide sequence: TGTGCCAGCAGGTCCGGGGCCGATAATGAGCAGTTCTTC. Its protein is CASRSGADNEQFF.

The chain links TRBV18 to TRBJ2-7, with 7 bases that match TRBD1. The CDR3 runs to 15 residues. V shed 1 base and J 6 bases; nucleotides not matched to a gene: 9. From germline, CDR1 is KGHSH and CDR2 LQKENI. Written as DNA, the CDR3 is TGTGCCAGCTCACCACGGGGACAGCCCTCGGGCGAGCAGTACTTC. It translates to CASSPRGQPSGEQYF.

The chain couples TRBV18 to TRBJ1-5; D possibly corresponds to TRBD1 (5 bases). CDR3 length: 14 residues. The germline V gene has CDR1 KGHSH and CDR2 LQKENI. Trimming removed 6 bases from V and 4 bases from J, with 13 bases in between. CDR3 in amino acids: CASSQGLGNQPQHF. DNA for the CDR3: TGTGCCAGCTCTCAGGGACTAGGGAATCAGCCCCAGCATTTT.

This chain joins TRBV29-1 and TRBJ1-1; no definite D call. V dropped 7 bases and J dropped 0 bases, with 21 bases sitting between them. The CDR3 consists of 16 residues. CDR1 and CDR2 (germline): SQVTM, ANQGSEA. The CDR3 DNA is TGCAGCGCTTTGGGTTTATTGCAGCGGCTGAACACTGAAGCTTTCTTT. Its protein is CSALGLLQRLNTEAFF.

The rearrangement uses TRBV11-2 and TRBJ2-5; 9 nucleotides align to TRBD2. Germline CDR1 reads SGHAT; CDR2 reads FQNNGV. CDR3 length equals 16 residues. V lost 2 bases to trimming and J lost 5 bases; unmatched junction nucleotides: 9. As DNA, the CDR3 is TGTGCCAGCAGCTTAAGGATACTAGCGGGTAGGGAGACCCAGTACTTC. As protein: CASSLRILAGRETQYF.

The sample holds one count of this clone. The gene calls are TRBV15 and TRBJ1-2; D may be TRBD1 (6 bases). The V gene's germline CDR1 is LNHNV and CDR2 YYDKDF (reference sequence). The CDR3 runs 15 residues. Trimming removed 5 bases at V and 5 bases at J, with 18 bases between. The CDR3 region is CATSAWGGPFYGYTF. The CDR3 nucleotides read TGTGCCACCAGCGCATGGGGGGGGCCGTTTTATGGCTACACCTTC.

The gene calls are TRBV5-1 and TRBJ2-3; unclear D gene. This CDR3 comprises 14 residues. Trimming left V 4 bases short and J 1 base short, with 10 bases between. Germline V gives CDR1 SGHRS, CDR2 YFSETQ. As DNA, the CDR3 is TGCGCCAGCAGCCAAGACCCTGGCACAGATACGCAGTATTTT. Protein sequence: CASSQDPGTDTQYF.

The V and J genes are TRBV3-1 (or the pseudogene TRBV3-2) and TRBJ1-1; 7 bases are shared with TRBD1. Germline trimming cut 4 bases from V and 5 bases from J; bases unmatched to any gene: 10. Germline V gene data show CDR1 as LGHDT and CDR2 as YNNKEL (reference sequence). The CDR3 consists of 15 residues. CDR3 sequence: CASSLKGGRRTEAFF. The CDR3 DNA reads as TGTGCCAGCAGCCTCAAAGGGGGCCGGCGGACTGAAGCTTTCTTT.

The CDR3 DNA is TGCAGCGTTCTGTCTGGGAATTCGAACACTGAAGCTTTCTTT. This sequence encodes CSVLSGNSNTEAFF. The chain combines TRBV29-1 with TRBJ1-1, with D hard to call. CDR3 length equals 14 residues. V lost 5 bases to trimming and J lost 1 base, with 14 bases between them. CDR1 and CDR2 (germline): SQVTM, ANQGSEA.

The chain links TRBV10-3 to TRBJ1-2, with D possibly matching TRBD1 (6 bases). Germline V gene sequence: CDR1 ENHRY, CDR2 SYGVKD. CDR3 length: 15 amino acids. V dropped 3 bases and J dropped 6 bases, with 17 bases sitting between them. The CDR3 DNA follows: TGTGCCATCAGTGATTACAGGGTAGGAGAGAATGGCTACACCTTC. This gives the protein CAISDYRVGENGYTF.

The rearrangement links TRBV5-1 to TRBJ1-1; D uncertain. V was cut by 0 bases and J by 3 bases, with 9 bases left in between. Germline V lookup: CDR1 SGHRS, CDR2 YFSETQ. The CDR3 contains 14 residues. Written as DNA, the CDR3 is TGCGCCAGCAGCTTGGGACGCAGTGACACTGAAGCTTTCTTT. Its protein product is CASSLGRSDTEAFF.